These 18 T cell receptor beta chains were sequenced from one sample in a study of T cells after posttransplantation cyclophosphamide. TCRdb's copy holds only in-frame clones and misses some; the assay was immunoSEQ multiplex PCR. The sample lists around 20,000 clones; 95% to 98% were seen once. Cells defined as naive were viable CD3+CD4+ or CD3+CD8+ and CCR7+CD45RA+CD45RO-CD95-CD27+CD28+. The sample taken for sequencing was naive CD4+ T cells sorted from PBMCs. The receptors stem from a man aged 35 to 55 in good health, CMV-negative, and a related stem cell transplant donor.

The chain joins TRBV9 to TRBJ1-4; 10 bases line up with TRBD1. J was trimmed by 7 bases and V by 0 bases; bases with no gene match: 6. The length of the CDR3 is 16 residues. Germline-derived CDR1 and CDR2 are SGDLS and YYNGEE. CDR3 region: CASSVGGTGESEKLFF. The CDR3 DNA sequence: TGTGCCAGCAGCGTAGGTGGGACAGGGGAGAGTGAAAAACTGTTTTTT.

This chain connects TRBV28 to TRBJ2-5; 9 bases are a match to TRBD2. The CDR3 has 16 amino acids. V trimming: 3 bases; J trimming: 3 bases; junction bases outside the gene matches: 8. Germline V lookup: CDR1 MDHEN, CDR2 SYDVKM. In nucleotides, the CDR3 is TGTGCCAGCAGTTTGGAGCTAGCGGGAATGAAAGAGACCCAGTACTTC. It encodes CASSLELAGMKETQYF.

V gene TRBV10-3 combines with J gene TRBJ2-1, with 10 bases identical to TRBD2. The CDR3 runs to 16 residues. Germline V CDR1 and CDR2: ENHRY, SYGVKD. J gave up 0 bases and V 3 bases, and 2 bases lay outside the gene matches. The CDR3 is CAISDASGSSYNEQFF. CDR3 bases: TGTGCCATCAGTGATGCTAGCGGGAGCTCCTACAATGAGCAGTTCTTC.

The rearrangement uses TRBV30 and TRBJ1-1; no reliable D call. V was cut by 4 bases and J by 0 bases, with 9 bases left in between. CDR1 is GTSNPN, CDR2 SVGIG, per germline (reference sequence). The CDR3 sequence is 13 residues long. This chain's CDR3 is CAWNFRMNTEAFF. CDR3 coding DNA: TGTGCCTGGAACTTTCGCATGAACACTGAAGCTTTCTTT.

The chain combines TRBV6-5 with TRBJ1-4, with 9 bases lining up with TRBD1. After removal of 6 bases from V and 4 bases from J, the junction contained 3 bases not matched to a gene. Per the germline V gene, CDR1 is MNHEY and CDR2 is SVGAGI. The CDR3 has 14 residues. DNA of the CDR3: TGTGCCAGCAGACGACAGGGGGGTAATGAAAAACTGTTTTTT. This translates into CASRRQGGNEKLFF.

The chain has TRBV7-8 and TRBJ2-5; D possibly corresponds to TRBD2 (5 bases). CDR1 is SGHVS, CDR2 FQNEAQ, per germline. CDR3 length: 12 residues. The CDR3 DNA reads as TGTGTCGAGGGTGGTCCTGGGGAGACCCAGTACTTC. It is translated as CVEGGPGETQYF.

The chain joins TRBV6-6 to TRBJ1-1; 11 nucleotides align to TRBD1. The CDR3 covers 16 residues. Germline values: CDR1 MNHNY, CDR2 SVGAGI (reference sequence). V lost 0 bases, J lost 5 bases, and 5 bases stayed unmatched. The CDR3 DNA sequence: TGTGCCAGCAGTTACTCGGGGGACAGGGGGTGGACTGAAGCTTTCTTT. It encodes CASSYSGDRGWTEAFF.

V gene TRBV6-5 combines with J gene TRBJ1-5; D gene uncertain. Per the germline V gene, CDR1 is MNHEY and CDR2 is SVGAGI. This CDR3 region has 15 residues. Deletions cut 2 bases from V and 1 base from J, with 9 bases between. The CDR3 DNA follows: TGTGCCAGCAGTTACGAGGCCGGGAGCAATCAGCCCCAGCATTTT. Translation: CASSYEAGSNQPQHF.

The V gene is TRBV7-6, the J gene TRBJ2-1; D is undetermined. This CDR3 has 13 amino acids. Deletions cut 3 bases from V and 4 bases from J, with 7 bases between. CDR1 and CDR2 from the germline V gene are SGHVS and FNYEAQ. For the CDR3, the DNA is TGTGCCAGCAGCTTTATACTTTACAATGAGCAGTTCTTC. It codes for CASSFILYNEQFF.

The chain is built from TRBV19 and TRBJ2-1; the D gene is possibly TRBD2 (6 bases). V lost 1 base to trimming and J lost 5 bases, with 21 bases between them. Germline lookup yields CDR1 LNHDA and CDR2 SQIVND (reference sequence). This CDR3 has 18 residues. The CDR3 nucleotides are TGTGCCAGTAGTATAGGGTTCGTGTGGGGACTGGATAACAATGAGCAGTTCTTC. Protein: CASSIGFVWGLDNNEQFF.

The V and J genes are TRBV6-6 and TRBJ1-1; possible D gene TRBD1, 5 bases. In germline, CDR1 is MNHNY, CDR2 SVGAGI (reference sequence). V shed 7 bases and J shed 4 bases, with 16 bases lying between them. The CDR3 has 14 amino acids. The CDR3 DNA is TGTGCCAGCACACCAGACAGCCGGTTCACTGAAGCTTTCTTT. This sequence encodes CASTPDSRFTEAFF.

The V and J genes are TRBV30 and TRBJ1-4, with a weak D call TRBD1 (5 bases). Germline V CDR1 and CDR2: GTSNPN, SVGIG (reference sequence). V was cut by 0 bases and J by 8 bases, with 10 bases left in between. The length of the CDR3 is 13 residues. The CDR3 sequence is CAWSVQRGEKLFF. The CDR3 nucleotides read TGTGCCTGGAGTGTACAACGGGGGGAAAAACTGTTTTTT.

The V call is TRBV5-1, the J call TRBJ1-3; possibly TRBD1 for D (6 bases). This CDR3 comprises 17 residues. V lost 1 base to trimming and J lost 3 bases, with 17 bases between them. Germline V gives CDR1 SGHRS, CDR2 YFSETQ. The CDR3: CASSLRGPQGIGNTIYF. The DNA for the CDR3 is TGCGCCAGCAGCTTGCGGGGCCCCCAGGGGATTGGAAACACCATATATTTT.

This clone was seen just once. The sample holds other DNA sequences that translate to the same CDR3. V usage is TRBV18 and J usage is TRBJ2-1; D gene unclear. The germline gives CDR1 KGHSH, CDR2 LQKENI. CDR3 length: 14 residues. The V end lost 1 base, the J end lost 6 bases, and 10 bases lay between the germline ends. Here the CDR3 DNA reads TGTGCCAGCTCACCACTCTACCGCCTCAATGAGCAGTTCTTC. It yields the protein CASSPLYRLNEQFF.

V gene TRBV19 combines with J gene TRBJ2-6; D is unclear. This CDR3 has 13 residues. CDR1 and CDR2 (germline): LNHDA, SQIVND (reference sequence). Between the trimmed V and J ends, which lost 8 bases and 0 bases, there was a span of 5 bases. The CDR3 DNA sequence: TGTGCCAGTTCTAGCTCTGGGGCCAACGTCCTGACTTTC. Protein: CASSSSGANVLTF.

The rearrangement links TRBV19 to TRBJ2-1, with 7 bases identical to TRBD2. The V and J ends lost 6 bases and 7 bases, in that order; junction bases with no gene match: 12. Germline V gene sequence: CDR1 LNHDA, CDR2 SQIVND (reference sequence). The CDR3 is 15 amino acids. The CDR3 DNA sequence: TGTGCCAGTAGAACCCTAGCGGCCTCTTCGAATGAGCAGTTCTTC. This translates into CASRTLAASSNEQFF.

The V call is TRBV11-2, the J call TRBJ2-7; 7 bases line up with TRBD1. In germline, CDR1 is SGHAT, CDR2 FQNNGV. Trimming took 0 bases from V and 3 from J; bases not matched to a gene: 5. The CDR3 extends over 15 amino acids. The CDR3 protein is CASSLDDRAGYEQYF. CDR3 sequence (DNA): TGTGCCAGCAGCTTAGACGACAGGGCAGGCTACGAGCAGTACTTC.

This clone was observed once. The rearrangement links TRBV30 to TRBJ2-5, with D tentatively TRBD2 (6 bases). The CDR3 covers 13 residues. The V and J ends lost 0 bases and 2 bases respectively, with 7 bases between them. Germline-derived CDR1 and CDR2 are GTSNPN and SVGIG (reference sequence). The CDR3 region has the DNA TGTGCCTGGAGTGTTGGGGGGCAAGAGACCCAGTACTTC. Translated, it gives CAWSVGGQETQYF.